This entry is about one TCR beta chain. Unique molecular identifiers tagged the TCRbeta library. TCRdb reprocessed the PCR reads with MiXCR, giving one entry per CDR3 protein. The sample shows hundreds of thousands of distinct CDR3 sequences, around 17% of them seen only once. The source of the sample is a study of T-cell reconstitution after alpha-beta-depleted transplantation in children. This CDR3 region has 15 residues. Germline V CDR1 and CDR2: LGHNA, YSLEER. V gave up 2 bases and J gave up 0 bases, with 11 bases separating them. This clonotype originated in a human donor who donated a stem cell graft to a child with acute myeloid leukemia. V and J are TRBV4-3 and TRBJ2-7, with TRBD1 as a possible D gene (5 bases). The sample here was PBMCs from the stem cell graft donor, taken from the stem cell graft. As DNA, the CDR3 is TGCGCCAGCAGCCAACAGGGTCCTAGCTCCTACGAGCAGTACTTC. Protein product: CASSQQGPSSYEQYF.